This T cell receptor beta chain derives from a study of blood T cell repertoires in COVID-19. CDR3 length: 15 amino acids. V was pared by 4 bases and J by 5 bases, with 3 bases of the junction left unmatched. In germline, CDR1 is SGHKS, CDR2 YYEKEE (reference sequence). Libraries were prepared by immunoSEQ multiplex PCR; TCRdb keeps only in-frame clonotypes and omits some of them. This table has about 190,000 clones, roughly 82% appearing once. The chain carries TRBV5-5 and TRBJ2-2; 12 bases line up with TRBD2. Sequenced material: peripheral blood. The sequence was obtained from a woman aged 60-75 years with COVID-19, enrolled during active disease. The CDR3 here is CASSPLAGGTGELFF. The CDR3 DNA reads as TGTGCCAGCAGCCCCCTAGCGGGAGGGACCGGGGAGCTGTTTTTT.